Shown below are 28 T cell receptor delta chains from a single sample sequenced in a study of gamma-delta chains in newborns, infants, children (dated by TCRdb to the late 2010s). Sequencing was carried out with an Illumina MiSeq. TCRdb called clones afresh from the public reads with CATT; identical DNA rows were later merged. This sample comprises 4,900 or so delta-chain clones, roughly 3.9% of them detected only once. The ten largest clonotypes hold roughly 7.1% of the sample. The specimen sequenced was blood. The receptors here all came from a child who was a newborn, infant or young child, either healthy, febrile or measles-vaccinated (not recorded which).

With regard to this clone: This may arise from a read error, as a much more abundant clone is one base away. Different DNA sequences within this sample yield the same CDR3. The chain couples TRDV1 to TRDJ3, with 13 bases lining up with TRDD3. The CDR3 extends over 23 amino acids. The germline V gene encodes CDR1 TSWWSYY and CDR2 QGS. For the CDR3, the DNA is TGCGCTCTTGGGGAACTACCCCCCGGTGGACTGGGGGATACGTCCTGGGACACCCGACAGATGTTTTTC. Translation: CALGELPPGGLGDTSWDTRQMFF.

This clone is categorized as medium-sized. This chain joins TRDV2 and TRDJ3; a possible D gene is TRDD3 (6 bases). Germline V gene lookup returns CDR1 GEAIGNYY and CDR2 EKD. V lost 1 base to trimming and J lost 0 bases, with 12 bases between them. The CDR3 totals 18 residues. CDR3 DNA: TGTGCCTGTGACACTGGGGGCCTGGGCTCCTGGGACACCCGACAGATGTTTTTC. This translates into CACDTGGLGSWDTRQMFF.

By proportion, this clone is medium-sized (0.01 to 0.1%). The same CDR3 is also encoded by other DNA sequences in this sample. V and J are TRDV1 and TRDJ3, with TRDD3 matching over 8 bases. J lost 0 bases, V lost 2 bases, and 9 bases had no gene match. CDR1 TSWWSYY and CDR2 QGS come from the germline V gene. This CDR3 is 20 amino acids long. The CDR3 nucleotides read TGTGCTCTTGGGGAAGGTCTGGGGGACCATCGCTCCTGGGACACCCGACAGATGTTTTTC. It codes for CALGEGLGDHRSWDTRQMFF.

Within the sample, this clone is medium-sized. The sample holds other DNA sequences that translate to the same CDR3. The rearrangement uses TRDV1 and TRDJ1; the match to TRDD3 covers 8 bases. With V trimmed by 4 bases and J by 1 base, 11 bases remained unmatched. Germline-derived CDR1 and CDR2 are TSWWSYY and QGS. The CDR3 is 17 residues long. The CDR3 spells CALGATVLGDGTDKLIF. The CDR3 DNA reads TGTGCTCTTGGGGCTACCGTGTTGGGGGATGGCACCGATAAACTCATCTTT.

This clone turned up a few times. A far more abundant clone sits one base away, making this likely a read error. The same CDR3 arises from other DNA sequences in this sample as well. The gene calls are TRDV2 and TRDJ2; a possible D gene is TRDD3 (6 bases). Germline CDR1 and CDR2: GEAIGNYY and EKD. There are 13 residues in the CDR3. For the CDR3, the DNA is TGTGCCTGCGACACCTGGGGGACAGCACAACTCTTCTTT. The encoded protein is CACDTWGTAQLFF.

Details on this clone: One junction end does not reproduce the germline sequence, and a read error may be involved. The same CDR3 arises from other DNA sequences in this sample as well. The V gene is TRDV1, the J gene TRDJ1; D tentatively fits TRDD2 or TRDD3 (5 bases each). Germline CDR1 TSWWSYY, CDR2 QGS. The CDR3 is 16 residues long. CDR3: CALGEFLRPTWSKLIF. As DNA, the CDR3 is TGTGCCCTTGGGGAATTCCTGCGCCCCACGTGGAGTAAACTCATCTTT.

This clone has just a few counts. TCRdb's listed protein matches a much larger clone and diverges from this DNA's translation at residue 14, likely through a read error; the protein shown comes from the DNA. The chain combines TRDV3 with TRDJ2; 8 bases fit TRDD3. The CDR3 contains 17 residues. From germline, CDR1 is TVYSNPD and CDR2 GDNSRS (reference sequence). The DNA of the CDR3 is TGTGCCTTTCAGAGCTACATGGGGGATGCGATGACAGCAAAACTCTTCTTT. Its protein product is CAFQSYMGDAMTAKLFF.

A word on this clone: Given a far larger clone just one base away, this is likely a sequencing read error. Within the sample, other DNA sequences also encode this same CDR3. The J gene is TRDJ2, the V gene TRDV1; 11 nucleotides match TRDD3. After removal of 1 base from V and 6 bases from J, the junction contained 25 bases not matched to a gene. CDR3 length equals 23 residues. CDR1 and CDR2 from the germline V gene are TSWWSYY and QGS. CDR3 protein: CALGEPSSTLPYWGIGGAAQLFF. The DNA for the CDR3 is TGTGCTCTTGGGGAACCTTCCTCAACGCTACCATACTGGGGGATAGGGGGAGCAGCACAACTCTTCTTT.

Worth noting for this clone: The protein that TCRdb holds for this DNA derives from a much larger clone and differs from the translated DNA at residue 4, which likely indicates a read error; the protein shown here is translated from the DNA. Other nucleotide sequences in the sample specify the same CDR3. The chain recombines TRDV2 with TRDJ3; 11 bases are a match to TRDD3. The CDR3 has 19 residues. CDR1 and CDR2 from the germline V gene are GEAIGNYY and EKD. The CDR3 sequence: CACGTVLGDSSWDTRQMFF. CDR3 in DNA: TGTGCCTGTGGCACCGTACTGGGGGATAGCTCCTGGGACACCCGACAGATGTTTTTC.

As for this clone: This may be a read error, as it is one base from a much larger clone. Within the sample, other DNA sequences also encode this same CDR3. This rearrangement joins TRDV1 to TRDJ1; D possibly corresponds to TRDD2 (5 bases). Trimming took 5 bases from V and 0 from J, leaving 10 bases between them. Germline values: CDR1 TSWWSYY, CDR2 QGS. This CDR3 spans 14 amino acids. This CDR3 reads CALGLPRYTDKLIF. The CDR3 bases are TGTGCTCTTGGGCTTCCCCGTTACACCGATAAACTCATCTTT.

As concerns this clone: This may stem from a read error, because a much larger clone lies one nucleotide away. The sample carries other DNA sequences with the same CDR3. J is TRDJ3 and V is TRDV1; 9 positions agree with TRDD3. The CDR3 runs 21 residues. V was clipped by 6 bases and J by 0 bases; unmatched bases: 15. CDR1 TSWWSYY and CDR2 QGS come from the germline V gene. CDR3 nucleotide sequence: TGTGCTCTTGGAGGCCTCCCCTTACTGGGGGAAAACTCCTGGGACACCCGACAGATGTTTTTC. It translates to CALGGLPLLGENSWDTRQMFF.

Regarding this clone: TCRdb's protein for this DNA is that of a much larger clone and differs from the translation at residue 10, likely a read error; the protein shown is the DNA translation. The chain employs TRDV2 and TRDJ3; a possible D gene is TRDD3 (5 bases). This CDR3 spans 17 amino acids. CDR1 GEAIGNYY and CDR2 EKD come from the germline V gene. In nucleotides, the CDR3 is TGTGCCTGTGACACCGTTTGGGGCTCCCGGGACACCCGACAGATGTTTTTC. Encoded protein: CACDTVWGSRDTRQMFF.

Concerning this clone: TCRdb's protein, taken from a much larger clone, differs from this DNA's translation at residue 13, likely owing to a read error; the protein displayed comes from the DNA. This chain joins TRDV1 and TRDJ1; 9 bases align to TRDD3. The CDR3 consists of 18 residues. Per germline, CDR1 TSWWSYY and CDR2 QGS. Germline trimming cut 4 bases from V and 3 bases from J; bases unmatched to any gene: 15. The CDR3 DNA sequence: TGTGCTCTTGGGGGCGATACCGGGGATACGCTGCCCTCCGATAAACTCATCTTT. Translated, it gives CALGGDTGDTLPSDKLIF.

Concerning this clone itself: This likely traces to a read error, being one base from a far larger clone. Distinct nucleotide sequences in the sample also encode this CDR3. The CDR3 DNA reads as TGTGCAGCAAGCGCGGGTACTGGGGGGTACGCAACCGATAAACTCATCTTT. It translates to CAASAGTGGYATDKLIF. This chain links TRAV29/DV5 with TRDJ1, with 8 nucleotides matching TRDD3. J was trimmed by 2 bases and V by 0 bases; bases with no gene match: 12. CDR1 NSMFDY and CDR2 ISSIKDK come from the germline V gene. This CDR3 comprises 17 residues.

Concerning this clone itself: This DNA's translation differs at residue 4 from TCRdb's protein, which comes from a much larger clone; a read error is likely, and the protein shown is translated from the DNA. V usage is TRDV1 and J usage is TRDJ1, with 9 bases that match TRDD3. The CDR3 totals 18 residues. Germline assignment: CDR1 TSWWSYY and CDR2 QGS. The CDR3 protein is CALEEHSYWGRHTDKLIF. In DNA form, the CDR3 reads TGTGCTCTTGAGGAACACTCCTACTGGGGGAGACACACCGATAAACTCATCTTT.

As for this clone: The mismatch at residue 15 between this DNA's translation and the TCRdb protein of a much larger clone likely reflects a read error; the protein shown is translated from the DNA. The rearrangement joins TRDV1 to TRDJ1; 9 nucleotides match TRDD2. The germline CDR1 and CDR2 sequences are TSWWSYY and QGS. There are 17 residues in the CDR3. CDR3 sequence (DNA): TGTGCTCTTGGGGCTCCTTCCTACCCTGGCGGGGAGGGTAAACCCATCTTT. Amino acids: CALGAPSYPGGEGKPIF.

In this sample, this clone is medium-sized. This same CDR3 is encoded by further DNA sequences in the sample. The V and J genes are TRDV2 and TRDJ3; a possible D gene is TRDD3 (6 bases). This CDR3 comprises 17 residues. Germline V gene lookup returns CDR1 GEAIGNYY and CDR2 EKD. Trimming took 1 base from V and 0 from J, leaving 9 bases between them. Here the CDR3 reads CACDTVGGSWDTRQMFF. The CDR3 DNA sequence: TGTGCCTGTGACACGGTGGGGGGCTCCTGGGACACCCGACAGATGTTTTTC.

This clone was observed a few times. At residue 13, the TCRdb amino acid sequence and the translated nucleotide sequence differ, so the protein here is the DNA translation. V usage is TRDV1 and J usage is TRDJ2, with 10 bases identical to TRDD3. The germline V gene has CDR1 TSWWSYY and CDR2 QGS. The CDR3 has 16 amino acids. The CDR3 is CALGALGDTLTARLFF. Here the CDR3 DNA reads TGTGCTCTTGGGGCCTTGGGGGATACTTTGACAGCACGACTCTTCTTT.

In its sample, this clone is large. Other DNA sequences of this sample code for an identical CDR3. The genes are TRDV1 and TRDJ1; 8 bases fit TRDD3. This CDR3 is 17 amino acids long. Germline assignment: CDR1 TSWWSYY and CDR2 QGS. V was pared by 5 bases and J by 0 bases, with 11 bases of the junction left unmatched. The CDR3 coding sequence is TGTGCTCTTGGGATTCCCCCGTATGGGGGATACACCGATAAACTCATCTTT. Encoded protein: CALGIPPYGGYTDKLIF.

This clone is medium-sized (0.01 to 0.1%) within its sample. This specimen includes other DNA sequences encoding the same CDR3. The CDR3 here is CALGERPSPDITQYTDKLIF. CDR3 in DNA: TGTGCTCTTGGGGAAAGGCCTTCCCCTGACATTACCCAGTACACCGATAAACTCATCTTT. J is TRDJ1 and V is TRDV1; the D gene is possibly TRDD2 (6 bases). The CDR3 length is 20 residues. The V and J ends lost 2 bases and 0 bases respectively, with 25 bases between them. From germline, CDR1 is TSWWSYY and CDR2 QGS.

This clone was recorded a few times. Possible read error: a much larger clone is one base away. Other DNA sequences in the same sample also yield this CDR3. The V call is TRDV1, the J call TRDJ3, with 8 nucleotides matching TRDD3. This CDR3 contains 22 residues. Germline V gene data show CDR1 as TSWWSYY and CDR2 as QGS. The CDR3 DNA reads as TGTGCTCTTGGGGAACTACCCCACTGGGGGTTCCCCAGCTCCTGGGACACCCGACAAATGTTTTTC. As protein: CALGELPHWGFPSSWDTRQMFF.

On this clone itself: The mismatch at residue 7 between this DNA's translation and the TCRdb protein of a much larger clone likely reflects a read error; the protein shown is translated from the DNA. The V gene is TRDV2, the J gene TRDJ1; D not resolved. The germline gives CDR1 GEAIGNYY, CDR2 EKD. There are 14 residues in the CDR3. CDR3 sequence: CACERLWDTDKPIF. In nucleotides, the CDR3 is TGTGCCTGTGAGAGACTGTGGGACACCGATAAACCCATCTTT.

Notes on this clone: This DNA's translation differs at residue 5 from TCRdb's protein, which comes from a much larger clone; a read error is likely, and the protein shown is translated from the DNA. The chain combines TRDV1 with TRDJ2; 7 positions agree with TRDD3. With 7 bases clipped from V and 3 bases from J, the junction kept 8 bases outside the gene matches. CDR3 length equals 15 residues. Germline CDR1 reads TSWWSYY; CDR2 reads QGS. The CDR3: CALAAGGPLTAQLFF. CDR3 nucleotides: TGTGCTCTTGCTGCTGGGGGGCCCCTGACAGCACAACTCTTCTTT.

This clone was seen a handful of times. TCRdb attributes to this sequence the protein of a much larger clone, which differs from the DNA translation at residue 18; a read error is likely, and the protein displayed is translated from the DNA. This rearrangement joins TRDV1 to TRDJ1, with TRDD3 as a possible D gene (6 bases). Per the germline V gene, CDR1 is TSWWSYY and CDR2 is QGS. CDR3 length: 20 residues. The CDR3 region has the DNA TGTGCTCTTGACCCCCTCGGTAGTACGACCACTGGGAAGTACACCGATAAACCCATCTTT. Translating it yields CALDPLGSTTTGKYTDKPIF.

In the case of this clone: TCRdb's entry gives the protein of a much larger clone, which mismatches this DNA's translation at residue 6, likely from a read error; the protein reported here is translated from the DNA. This chain connects TRDV2 to TRDJ2; possible D gene TRDD3, 6 bases. Trimming took off 0 bases at V and 3 bases at J, with 7 bases between the two ends. Germline assignment: CDR1 GEAIGNYY and CDR2 EKD. CDR3 size: 14 residues. CDR3 region: CACDTRGMTAQLFF. The CDR3 DNA sequence: TGTGCCTGTGACACCCGGGGGATGACAGCACAACTCTTCTTT.

Regarding this clone: Since a far larger clone is one base different, this is likely a read error. The same CDR3 can be traced to other DNA sequences in this sample. The chain has TRDV1 and TRDJ3, with TRDD3 matching 9 bases. CDR3 length: 20 amino acids. The germline V gene encodes CDR1 TSWWSYY and CDR2 QGS. This CDR3 is CALGNTVWGISSWDTRQMFF. CDR3 nucleotide sequence: TGTGCTCTTGGGAATACGGTATGGGGGATAAGCTCCTGGGACACTCGACAGATGTTTTTC.

Concerning this clone itself: It may be a read error: a sequence one base away is much more abundant. The sample carries other DNA sequences with the same CDR3. The V call is TRDV1, the J call TRDJ1, with 13 bases that match TRDD3. V was clipped by 0 bases and J by 0 bases; unmatched bases: 10. This CDR3 contains 20 residues. Looked up from germline, CDR1 is TSWWSYY and CDR2 is QGS. CDR3 amino acids: CALGELRTGGYAGYTDKLIF. The CDR3 bases are TGTGCTCTTGGGGAACTCCGCACTGGGGGATACGCAGGTTACACCGATAAACTCATCTTT.

About this clone: This is likely an artifact of a read error, given a far larger clone one base away. The same CDR3 arises from other DNA sequences in this sample as well. The rearrangement links TRAV29/DV5 to TRDJ3; TRDD3 agrees at 11 bases. CDR1 and CDR2 from the germline V gene are NSMFDY and ISSIKDK. V lost 4 bases and J lost 0; bases outside the gene matches: 6. The CDR3 is 18 amino acids. The CDR3 protein is CAASVLGDSSWDTRQMFF. CDR3 bases: TGTGCAGCATCTGTACTGGGGGATAGCTCCTGGGACACCCGACAGATGTTTTTC.